The 8 T cell receptor beta chains listed next were all sequenced from one sample in a study of cytomegalovirus exposure and HLA in healthy donors. The PCR made use of 60 Vbeta and 13 Jbeta primers. Profiled with immunoSEQ multiplex PCR; TCRdb holds only in-frame clones, not every one. Here the sample spans some 160,000 clones, more than 60% being singletons. Input material: PBMCs. The receptors shown here come from a middle-aged woman in good health and CMV-seropositive.

This clone occurred once. This chain links TRBV28 with TRBJ2-2; D ambiguous. Per the germline V gene, CDR1 is MDHEN and CDR2 is SYDVKM. V dropped 8 bases and J dropped 8 bases, with 15 bases sitting between them. The CDR3 has 13 amino acids. The DNA of the CDR3 is TGTGCCAGCGGTTCTCGGGTTTGGGGGGAGCTGTTTTTT. Its protein product is CASGSRVWGELFF.

The V gene is TRBV2, the J gene TRBJ1-1; D perhaps matches TRBD1 (6 bases). Germline-derived CDR1 and CDR2 are SNHLY and FYNNEI. V shed 7 bases and J shed 3 bases, with 18 bases lying between them. This CDR3 region has 15 residues. The CDR3 spells CASNMLQDSYTEAFF. CDR3 sequence (DNA): TGTGCCAGCAATATGCTTCAGGACAGCTACACTGAAGCTTTCTTT.

The rearrangement joins TRBV2 to TRBJ2-1; TRBD1 agrees at 7 bases. Trimming cost V 4 bases and J 6 bases; bases outside gene matches: 6. Germline CDR1 SNHLY, CDR2 FYNNEI. There are 14 residues in the CDR3. CDR3 nucleotide sequence: TGTGCCAGCAGTGCCCGACAGGGAGCCAATGAGCAGTTCTTC. Its protein product is CASSARQGANEQFF. Full variable domain (outside the CDR3, taken from reference TRBV2 and TRBJ2-1): EPEVTQTPSHQVTQMGQEVILRCVPISNHLYFYWYRQILGQKVEFLVSFYNNEISEKSEIFDDQFSVERPDGSNFTLKIRSTKLEDSAMYFCASSARQGANEQFFGPGTRLTVL.

The rearrangement uses TRBV6-1 and TRBJ1-3, with 7 bases aligning to TRBD1. This CDR3 is built from 15 residues. Germline CDR1 reads MNHNS; CDR2 reads SASEGT. J lost 4 bases, V lost 3 bases, and 6 bases had no gene match. The CDR3 here is CASSDDRANGNTIYF. CDR3 DNA sequence: TGTGCCAGCAGTGACGACAGGGCTAACGGAAACACCATATATTTT.

This clone has a handful of counts. The chain uses TRBV6-1 and TRBJ1-1; TRBD1 is a possible D gene (5 bases). The CDR3 loop spans 14 amino acids. The V end lost 2 bases, the J end lost 10 bases, and 17 bases lay between the germline ends. Per germline, CDR1 MNHNS and CDR2 SASEGT. The CDR3 spells CASSESGRVARAFF. As DNA, the CDR3 is TGTGCCAGCAGTGAATCCGGCAGGGTCGCTCGAGCTTTCTTT.

This rearrangement joins TRBV6-5 to TRBJ1-2, with 9 bases that match TRBD1. Trimming removed 5 bases from V and 4 bases from J; junction bases left unmatched: 5. Looked up from germline, CDR1 is MNHEY and CDR2 is SVGAGI. This CDR3 has 14 amino acids. CDR3: CASSATGGRYGYTF. The CDR3 DNA sequence: TGTGCCAGCAGTGCCACAGGGGGCCGCTATGGCTACACCTTC.

In regard to this clone: The sample holds other DNA sequences that translate to the same CDR3. The J gene is TRBJ1-3, the V gene TRBV6-1; 7 bases fit TRBD1. CDR1 is MNHNS and CDR2 is SASEGT in the germline V gene. The CDR3 loop spans 15 amino acids. The V segment lost 2 bases and the J segment 4 bases; nucleotides outside the gene matches: 5. CDR3 region: CASSEMTGWGNTIYF. In DNA, the CDR3 is TGTGCCAGCAGTGAAATGACAGGGTGGGGAAACACCATATATTTT.

The chain joins TRBV28 to TRBJ2-7; D not resolved. The germline V gene has CDR1 MDHEN and CDR2 SYDVKM. Trimming took 1 base from V and 2 from J, leaving 3 bases between them. This CDR3 is built from 12 residues. The CDR3 sequence is CASSLSAYEQYF. DNA for the CDR3: TGTGCCAGCAGTTTATCCGCCTACGAGCAGTACTTC.